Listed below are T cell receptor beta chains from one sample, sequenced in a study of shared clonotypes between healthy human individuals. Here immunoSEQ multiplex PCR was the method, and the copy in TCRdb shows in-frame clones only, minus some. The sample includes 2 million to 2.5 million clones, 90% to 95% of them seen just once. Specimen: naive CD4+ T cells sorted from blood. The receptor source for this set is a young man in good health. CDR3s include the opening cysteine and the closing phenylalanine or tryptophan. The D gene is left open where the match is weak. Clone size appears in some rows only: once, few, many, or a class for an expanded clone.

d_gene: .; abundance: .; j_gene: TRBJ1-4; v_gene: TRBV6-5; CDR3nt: TGTGCCAGCATCCCGGGGGAGGGCGAAAAACTGTTTTTT; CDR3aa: CASIPGEGEKLFF
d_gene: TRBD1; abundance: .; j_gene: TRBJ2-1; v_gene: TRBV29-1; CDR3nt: TGCAGCGCTCGTGGGACAGGGAAAGGGAATGAGCAGTTCTTC; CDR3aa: CSARGTGKGNEQFF
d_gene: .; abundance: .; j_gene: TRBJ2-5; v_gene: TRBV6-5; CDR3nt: TGTGCCAGCAGAGAGGGGGAGACCCAGTACTTC; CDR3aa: CASREGETQYF
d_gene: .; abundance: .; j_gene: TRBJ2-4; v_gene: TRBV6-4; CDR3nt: TGTGCCAGCAGTGACCCTGGCGGGGCAAAGGAGGGAAGGTCCAAAAACATTCAGTACTTC; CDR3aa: CASSDPGGAKEGRSKNIQYF
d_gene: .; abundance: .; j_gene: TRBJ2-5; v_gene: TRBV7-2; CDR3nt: TGTGCCAGCAGCCCAGGAGAAAGGGAGACCCAGTACTTC; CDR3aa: CASSPGERETQYF
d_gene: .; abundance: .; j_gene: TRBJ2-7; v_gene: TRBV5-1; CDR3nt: TGCGCCAGCAGCTTGGAATCTTCTTTGAAAGGGAACGAGCAGTACTTC; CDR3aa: CASSLESSLKGNEQYF
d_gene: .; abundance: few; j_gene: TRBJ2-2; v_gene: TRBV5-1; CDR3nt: TGCGCCAGCAGTTTGGAGTTCACCGGGGAGCTGTTTTTT; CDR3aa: CASSLEFTGELFF
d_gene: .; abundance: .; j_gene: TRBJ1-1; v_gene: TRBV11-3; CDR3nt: TGTGCCAGTTCTGAGAAGGGGGAATACGCTGAAGCTTTCTTT; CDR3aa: CASSEKGEYAEAFF
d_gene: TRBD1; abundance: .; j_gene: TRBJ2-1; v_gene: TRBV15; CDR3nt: TGTGCCACCAGCAGAGATCTTGCGTCAGGGGGCAATGAGCAGTTCTTC; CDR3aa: CATSRDLASGGNEQFF
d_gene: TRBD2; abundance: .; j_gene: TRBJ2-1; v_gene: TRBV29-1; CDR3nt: TGCAGCGTTGCTCGTCGACTAGCGGGGGCTGATTACAATGAGCAGTTCTTC; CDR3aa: CSVARRLAGADYNEQFF
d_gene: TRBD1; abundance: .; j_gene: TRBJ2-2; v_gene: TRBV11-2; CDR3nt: TGTGCCAGCAGCTCACAGGGGACCGGGGAGCTGTTTTTT; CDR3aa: CASSSQGTGELFF
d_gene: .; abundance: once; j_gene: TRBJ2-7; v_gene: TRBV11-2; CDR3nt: TGTGCCAGCAGCTTAGAGAGAGACTACGAGCAGTACTTC; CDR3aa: CASSLERDYEQYF
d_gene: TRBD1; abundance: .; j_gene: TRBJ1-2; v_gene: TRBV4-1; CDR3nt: TGCGCCAGCAGCCGAACAGGGGGGTCTGAAGGCTACACCTTC; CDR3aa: CASSRTGGSEGYTF
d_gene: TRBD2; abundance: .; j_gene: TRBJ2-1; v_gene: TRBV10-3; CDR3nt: TGTGCCATCAGGGATGGGACTAGCGGTTACAATGAGCAGTTCTTC; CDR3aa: CAIRDGTSGYNEQFF
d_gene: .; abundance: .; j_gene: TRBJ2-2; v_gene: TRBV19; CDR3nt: TGTGCCAGTAGAACAGAAAACACCGGGGAGCTGTTTTTT; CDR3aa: CASRTENTGELFF
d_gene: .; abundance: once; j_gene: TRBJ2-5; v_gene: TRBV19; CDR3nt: TGTGCCAGTAGTGGGCACGATCTCGGGGAGACCCAGTACTTC; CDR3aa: CASSGHDLGETQYF
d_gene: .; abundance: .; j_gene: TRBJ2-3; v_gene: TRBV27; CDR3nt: TGTGCCAGCAGTTTATATGGCGGCACGCAGTATTTT; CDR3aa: CASSLYGGTQYF
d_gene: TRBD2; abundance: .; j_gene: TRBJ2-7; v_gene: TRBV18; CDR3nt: TGTGCCAGCTCACCCGGACTAGCGGAGACCTACGAGCAGTACTTC; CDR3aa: CASSPGLAETYEQYF
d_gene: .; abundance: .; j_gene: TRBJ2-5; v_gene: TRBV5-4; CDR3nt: TGTGCCAGCAGCTTGGCCATAGGCAGACAAGAGACCCAGTACTTC; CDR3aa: CASSLAIGRQETQYF
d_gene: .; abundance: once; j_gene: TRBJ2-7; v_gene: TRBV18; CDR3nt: TGTGCCAGCTCATCCACCGGGAACAGGGAGCAGTACTTC; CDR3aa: CASSSTGNREQYF
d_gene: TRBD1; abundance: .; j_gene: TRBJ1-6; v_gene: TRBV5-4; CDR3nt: TGTGCCAGCAGCTTGGCCGGGACAGGAGGTTCACCCCTCCACTTT; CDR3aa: CASSLAGTGGSPLHF
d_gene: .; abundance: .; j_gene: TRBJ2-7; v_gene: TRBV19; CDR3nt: TGTGCCAGTAAAGGGACGGCGAGCTCCTACGAGCAGTACTTC; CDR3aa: CASKGTASSYEQYF